This T cell receptor beta chain was identified in a study of T cell responses to AZD1222 COVID-19 vaccine. Germline V lookup: CDR1 KGHSH, CDR2 LQKENI. The V end lost 0 bases, the J end lost 5 bases, and 11 bases lay between the germline ends. CDR3 size: 15 residues. Notes on this clone: The antigen is not known.

TCRdb's copy holds only in-frame clones and misses some; the assay was immunoSEQ multiplex PCR. The sample lists some 91,000 clones, roughly nine tenths occurring once. General observations from the study: Clonal diversity was possibly underestimated, and the donors were mostly white British, with more females. Among AZD1222 vaccinees, only 5 to 7 were seropositive at baseline.

The J gene is TRBJ2-1, the V gene TRBV18, with D uncertain. The TCR originated in an adult in good health. The sample consisted of peripheral blood, taken on day 0 of AZD1222 vaccination. CDR3 sequence (DNA): TGTGCCAGCTCACCACCGAAGGGTCTAGACAATGAGCAGTTCTTC. The encoded protein is CASSPPKGLDNEQFF.